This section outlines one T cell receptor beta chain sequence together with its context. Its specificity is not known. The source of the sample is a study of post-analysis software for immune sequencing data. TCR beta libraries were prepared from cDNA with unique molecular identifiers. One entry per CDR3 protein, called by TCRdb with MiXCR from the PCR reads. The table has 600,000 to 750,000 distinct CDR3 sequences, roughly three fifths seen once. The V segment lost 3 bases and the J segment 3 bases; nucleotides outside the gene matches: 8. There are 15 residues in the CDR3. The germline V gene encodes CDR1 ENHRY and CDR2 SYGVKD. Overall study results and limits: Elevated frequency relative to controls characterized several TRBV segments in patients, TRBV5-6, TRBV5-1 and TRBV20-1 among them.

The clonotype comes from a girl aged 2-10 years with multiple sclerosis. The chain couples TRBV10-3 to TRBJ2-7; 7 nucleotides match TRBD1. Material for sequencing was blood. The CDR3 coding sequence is TGTGCCATCAGTGAAGGTGACAGGGTTCTCTACGAGCAGTACTTC. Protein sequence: CAISEGDRVLYEQYF.